The 21 T cell receptor beta chains listed next were all sequenced from one sample in a study of blood T cell repertoires in COVID-19. Libraries were prepared by immunoSEQ multiplex PCR; TCRdb keeps only in-frame clonotypes and omits some of them. The data hold about 360,000 clones, with 87% observed a single time. The sequenced sample consisted of PBMCs or T cells enriched from blood (not recorded which). These TCRs come from a man aged 35 to 55 in a cohort exposed to, infected with or recovered from COVID-19 (not recorded which).

CDR3 sequence reads: CASSLGNRGNPNTGELFF. In DNA form, the CDR3 reads TGCGCCAGCAGCTTGGGAAACAGGGGGAACCCGAACACCGGGGAGCTGTTTTTT. The rearrangement uses TRBV5-1 and TRBJ2-2, with 8 bases identical to TRBD1. This CDR3 region has 18 residues. The ends lost 0 bases at V and 0 bases at J; junction bases unmatched: 7. The germline gives CDR1 SGHRS, CDR2 YFSETQ.

This chain uses TRBV16 with TRBJ2-2, with no clear D. The CDR3 sequence is 13 residues long. Deletions cut 7 bases from V and 1 base from J, with 7 bases between. Germline V gene sequence: CDR1 KGHSY, CDR2 FQNENV. The CDR3 loop is CASTLGNTGELFF. CDR3 DNA sequence: TGTGCCAGCACCCTAGGGAACACCGGGGAGCTGTTTTTT.

This clone was seen more than once but under ten times. The V gene is TRBV7-3, the J gene TRBJ2-7; 13 nucleotides line up with TRBD2. The CDR3 consists of 16 residues. Per germline, CDR1 SGHTA and CDR2 FQGTGA. Trimming took 5 bases from V and 4 from J; bases not matched to a gene: 8. The DNA for the CDR3 is TGTGCCAGCAGCCCGCGGGGGACTAGCGGGATGTACGAGCAGTACTTC. This encodes CASSPRGTSGMYEQYF.

This clone has only one observation. J is TRBJ1-2 and V is TRBV30, with D hard to call. This CDR3 has 12 amino acids. Trimming pared 7 bases from V and 7 bases from J, leaving 16 bases between. In germline, CDR1 is GTSNPN, CDR2 SVGIG (reference sequence). CDR3 loop: CASAGGSFGYTF. In DNA form, the CDR3 reads TGTGCCTCCGCGGGAGGGTCTTTTGGCTACACCTTC. The variable domain in full, completed from reference TRBV30 and TRBJ1-2, reads SQTIHQWPATLVQPVGSPLSLECTVEGTSNPNLYWYRQAAGRGLQLLFYSVGIGQISSEVPQNLSASRPQDRQFILSSKKLLLSDSGFYLCASAGGSFGYTFGSGTRLTVV.

This clone was counted a single time. This rearrangement joins TRBV28 to TRBJ1-2; TRBD1 might be the D (6 bases). Germline V gives CDR1 MDHEN, CDR2 SYDVKM. The V end lost 5 bases, the J end lost 5 bases, and 18 bases lay between the germline ends. The CDR3 runs 15 residues. The CDR3 spells CASSPVGGGRYGYTF. The DNA of the CDR3 is TGTGCCAGCAGTCCGGTTGGGGGGGGCCGTTATGGCTACACCTTC.

The chain links TRBV30 to TRBJ1-1, with a possible D match to TRBD1 (6 bases). Between the trimmed V and J ends, which lost 3 bases and 0 bases, there was a span of 14 bases. The CDR3 has 15 residues. Germline loops: CDR1 GTSNPN, CDR2 SVGIG (reference sequence). This CDR3 is CAWRYPGHLNTEAFF. In nucleotides, the CDR3 is TGTGCCTGGAGGTACCCGGGACATCTGAACACTGAAGCTTTCTTT. The full variable domain, in which reference TRBV30 and TRBJ1-1 provide the parts outside the CDR3, is SQTIHQWPATLVQPVGSPLSLECTVEGTSNPNLYWYRQAAGRGLQLLFYSVGIGQISSEVPQNLSASRPQDRQFILSSKKLLLSDSGFYLCAWRYPGHLNTEAFFGQGTRLTVV.

The rearrangement joins TRBV5-4 to TRBJ1-2, with 9 bases fitting TRBD1. The length of the CDR3 is 14 residues. Germline V lookup: CDR1 SGHNT, CDR2 YYREEE (reference sequence). V shed 2 bases, J shed 4 bases, and the junction held 3 bases outside the gene matches. The CDR3 sequence: CASSLQGAGYGYTF. The CDR3 coding sequence is TGTGCCAGCAGCTTACAGGGGGCAGGCTATGGCTACACCTTC. The entire variable domain, with the rest obtained from reference TRBV5-4 and TRBJ1-2, is as follows: ETGVTQSPTHLIKTRGQQVTLRCSSQSGHNTVSWYQQALGQGPQFIFQYYREEENGRGNFPPRFSGLQFPNYSSELNVNALELDDSALYLCASSLQGAGYGYTFGSGTRLTVV.

This sequence joins TRBV5-1 and TRBJ1-2, with TRBD1 matching 8 bases. The CDR3 loop spans 15 amino acids. After removal of 4 bases from V and 2 bases from J, the junction contained 7 bases not matched to a gene. Germline-derived CDR1 and CDR2 are SGHRS and YFSETQ. CDR3 DNA: TGCGCCAGCAGCGTTACAGGGGGAGCCAACTATGGCTACACCTTC. Its protein is CASSVTGGANYGYTF.

The chain carries TRBV7-3 and TRBJ2-3, with 10 bases aligning to TRBD2. The CDR3 runs 18 residues. Germline CDR1 SGHTA, CDR2 FQGTGA. The V gene end was trimmed by 1 base and the J gene end by 3 bases; junction bases not matched to a gene: 10. This chain's CDR3 is CASSLNSGVSGGTDTQYF. The CDR3 coding sequence is TGTGCCAGCAGCTTAAACAGTGGGGTTAGCGGGGGGACAGATACGCAGTATTTT.

This clone was counted a single time. The genes are TRBV4-1 and TRBJ2-1; 7 bases fit TRBD2. The CDR3 is made up of 15 amino acids. Looked up from germline, CDR1 is MGHRA and CDR2 is YSYEKL. The junction had 5 bases not matched to a gene; V was cut back by 0 bases and J by 6 bases. The CDR3 DNA follows: TGCGCCAGCAGCCAAGAGGGAGGGCCTCCCAATGAGCAGTTCTTC. Amino acids: CASSQEGGPPNEQFF.

This chain joins TRBV6-6 and TRBJ2-2; 7 bases are a match to TRBD2. The V gene's germline CDR1 is MNHNY and CDR2 SVGAGI (reference sequence). With 6 bases clipped from V and 2 bases from J, the junction kept 9 bases outside the gene matches. The CDR3 has 16 residues. CDR3 loop: CASSLPSGINTGELFF. The CDR3 coding sequence is TGTGCCAGCAGCCTACCCAGCGGGATAAACACCGGGGAGCTGTTTTTT.

The V gene is TRBV4-2, the J gene TRBJ2-7; D possibly corresponds to TRBD1 (6 bases). Germline assignment: CDR1 LGHNA and CDR2 YNFKEQ. This CDR3 contains 12 residues. V shed 4 bases and J shed 5 bases, with 9 bases lying between them. This CDR3 reads CASSPDRNEQYF. Here the CDR3 DNA reads TGTGCCAGCAGCCCAGACAGGAACGAGCAGTACTTC.

This clone was detected only a few times. This chain links TRBV19 with TRBJ2-1; 10 nucleotides match TRBD2. V shed 3 bases, J shed 3 bases, and the junction held 14 bases outside the gene matches. CDR1 is LNHDA, CDR2 SQIVND, per germline (reference sequence). The CDR3 runs 19 residues. As DNA, the CDR3 is TGTGCCAGTAGTATTAGAGGGCTAGCGGGAGTTAAGAACTACAATGAGCAGTTCTTC. Protein: CASSIRGLAGVKNYNEQFF.

The chain has TRBV7-9 and TRBJ2-1, with 9 positions matching TRBD2. The CDR3 length is 15 residues. In germline, CDR1 is SEHNR, CDR2 FQNEAQ (reference sequence). The V and J ends lost 6 bases and 8 bases, in that order; junction bases with no gene match: 11. The CDR3 is CASRVISGRLDEQFF. The DNA of the CDR3 is TGTGCCAGCAGGGTGATTAGCGGGAGATTAGATGAGCAGTTCTTC.

The chain uses TRBV30 and TRBJ1-6; the match to TRBD1 covers 8 bases. J lost 10 bases, V lost 3 bases, and 8 bases had no gene match. The CDR3 consists of 14 residues. Germline loops: CDR1 GTSNPN, CDR2 SVGIG (reference sequence). The chain's CDR3 is CAWSPDRGGSPLHF. As DNA, the CDR3 is TGTGCCTGGAGCCCCGACAGGGGAGGGTCACCCCTCCACTTT.

V is TRBV6-6 and J is TRBJ1-1; D remains unclear. The germline V gene has CDR1 MNHNY and CDR2 SVGAGI (reference sequence). The CDR3 length is 15 residues. V lost 1 base and J lost 6, with 15 bases in between. The CDR3 DNA follows: TGTGCCAGCAGTTACTTCGGGGTAGGGCATCCTGAAGCTTTCTTT. Amino acid sequence: CASSYFGVGHPEAFF.

This clone showed up just once. The DNA for the CDR3 is TGTGCCACCAGATTGACAGGGTACAATGAGCAGTTCTTC. It codes for CATRLTGYNEQFF. This chain uses TRBV24-1 with TRBJ2-1; 7 bases map to TRBD1. Unmatched junction bases numbered 3, after V lost 7 bases and J lost 4 bases. Germline V lookup: CDR1 KGHDR, CDR2 SFDVKD. The CDR3 totals 13 residues.

This chain uses TRBV5-1 with TRBJ2-2; the match to TRBD2 covers 11 bases. V lost 4 bases to trimming and J lost 7 bases; unmatched junction nucleotides: 6. From germline, CDR1 is SGHRS and CDR2 YFSETQ. The CDR3 covers 15 residues. The CDR3, as DNA: TGCGCCAGCAGCATTAGCGGGAGGGCCTTCGGGGAGCTGTTTTTT. Translation: CASSISGRAFGELFF.

V usage is TRBV3-1 (or the pseudogene TRBV3-2) and J usage is TRBJ2-2; D is unclear. The CDR3 runs to 18 residues. CDR1 and CDR2 (germline): LGHDT, YNNKEL (reference sequence). Trimming shortened V by 4 bases and J by 6 bases, and 24 bases separated the two germline ends. CDR3 coding DNA: TGTGCCAGCAGCCCCGTACTACGAGCCCAGACCCCCGCCGGGGAGCTGTTTTTT. This sequence encodes CASSPVLRAQTPAGELFF.

The chain recombines TRBV9 with TRBJ2-1, with 10 bases aligning to TRBD2. Looked up from germline, CDR1 is SGDLS and CDR2 is YYNGEE. The CDR3 runs 15 residues. V lost 0 bases, J lost 8 bases, and 5 bases stayed unmatched. CDR3: CASSVESGRAYEQFF. In DNA form, the CDR3 reads TGTGCCAGCAGCGTAGAAAGCGGGAGGGCCTATGAGCAGTTCTTC.

This clone appeared once. The V call is TRBV6-5, the J call TRBJ2-3; 10 nucleotides match TRBD2. Germline CDR1 reads MNHEY; CDR2 reads SVGAGI. The CDR3 totals 15 residues. With V trimmed by 6 bases and J by 4 bases, 7 bases remained unmatched. The CDR3 sequence is CASRPAGGPPDTQYF. DNA for the CDR3: TGTGCCAGCAGACCAGCGGGAGGGCCCCCAGATACGCAGTATTTT.